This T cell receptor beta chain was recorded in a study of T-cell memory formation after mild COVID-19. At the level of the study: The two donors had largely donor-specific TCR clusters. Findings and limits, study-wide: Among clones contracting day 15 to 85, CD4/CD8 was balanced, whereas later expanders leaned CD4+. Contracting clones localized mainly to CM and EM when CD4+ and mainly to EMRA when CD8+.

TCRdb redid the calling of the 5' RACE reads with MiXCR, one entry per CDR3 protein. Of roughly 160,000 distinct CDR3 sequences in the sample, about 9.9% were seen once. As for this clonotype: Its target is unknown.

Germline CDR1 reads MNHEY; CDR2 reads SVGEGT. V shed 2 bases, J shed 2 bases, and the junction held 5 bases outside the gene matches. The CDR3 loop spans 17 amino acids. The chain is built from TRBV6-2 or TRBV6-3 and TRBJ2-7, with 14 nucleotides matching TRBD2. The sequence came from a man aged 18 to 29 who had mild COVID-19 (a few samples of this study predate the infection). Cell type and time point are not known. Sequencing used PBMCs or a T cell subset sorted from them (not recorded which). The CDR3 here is CASSYGTSGGNPYEQYF. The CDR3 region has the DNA TGTGCCAGCAGTTACGGGACTAGCGGGGGAAACCCCTACGAGCAGTACTTC.